The 29 T cell receptor beta chains below come from one sample, sequenced in a study of graft-versus-host responses after intestinal transplantation. For these receptors, no antigen is known. Assay used: immunoSEQ multiplex PCR; TCRdb lists only in-frame clones, some missing. This sample carries approximately 92,000 clones, 75% to 95% of them seen once, and the ten largest clones take 6%. The starting material was unstimulated CD8+ T cells sorted from spleen or lymph node cells, obtained before intestinal transplant. These receptors all stem from a human donor who received an intestinal transplant.

The chain links TRBV6-6 to TRBJ2-3, with 10 positions matching TRBD2. The CDR3 extends over 16 amino acids. Trimming removed 2 bases from V and 3 bases from J; junction bases left unmatched: 5. Germline V gene sequence: CDR1 MNHNY, CDR2 SVGAGI (reference sequence). The CDR3 sequence is CASSYLASGRTDTQYF. CDR3 nucleotides: TGTGCCAGCAGTTACCTGGCTAGCGGGAGAACAGATACGCAGTATTTT.

This rearrangement joins TRBV13 to TRBJ2-7, with 7 bases matching TRBD1. The V segment lost 2 bases and the J segment 3 bases; nucleotides outside the gene matches: 7. CDR1 and CDR2 (germline): PRHDT, FYEKMQ (reference sequence). The CDR3 extends over 15 amino acids. CDR3 loop: CASSLTGQSLYEQYF. CDR3 DNA: TGTGCCAGCAGCTTAACGGGACAGAGTCTCTACGAGCAGTACTTC.

This chain links TRBV13 with TRBJ2-7; 7 nucleotides match TRBD1. V lost 4 bases and J lost 5; bases outside the gene matches: 11. Germline lookup yields CDR1 PRHDT and CDR2 FYEKMQ (reference sequence). The CDR3 contains 15 residues. The CDR3 here is CASSCPHRGPDEQYF. The DNA of the CDR3 is TGTGCCAGCAGCTGCCCGCATAGGGGGCCCGACGAGCAGTACTTC.

The chain joins TRBV4-1 to TRBJ2-2; D is undetermined. This CDR3 is built from 14 residues. The germline V gene encodes CDR1 MGHRA and CDR2 YSYEKL. V lost 0 bases to trimming and J lost 3 bases, with 5 bases between them. The CDR3 DNA follows: TGCGCCAGCAGCCAAGAGCAGGACACCGGGGAGCTGTTTTTT. Amino acids: CASSQEQDTGELFF.

J is TRBJ2-1 and V is TRBV4-1; 7 bases fit TRBD1. The CDR3 runs to 15 residues. V lost 3 bases to trimming and J lost 8 bases; unmatched junction nucleotides: 10. The germline CDR1 and CDR2 sequences are MGHRA and YSYEKL. The CDR3 DNA sequence: TGCGCCAGCAGCCACACGACAGGGTTAGGCGATGAGCAGTTCTTC. Encoded protein: CASSHTTGLGDEQFF.

This sequence joins TRBV4-2 and TRBJ1-4; D is possibly TRBD1 (6 bases). Germline CDR1 is LGHNA and CDR2 is YNFKEQ. V was clipped by 4 bases and J by 6 bases, with 12 bases between them. The CDR3 is 14 residues long. CDR3 sequence (DNA): TGTGCCAGCAGCCGGGAAGCAGGGGATGAAAAACTGTTTTTT. Encoded protein: CASSREAGDEKLFF.

The chain combines TRBV2 with TRBJ1-1, with 7 bases identical to TRBD1. V gave up 1 base and J gave up 3 bases; unmatched junction bases: 2. Germline-derived CDR1 and CDR2 are SNHLY and FYNNEI. CDR3 length equals 14 residues. CDR3 sequence: CASSEGQGYTEAFF. Here the CDR3 DNA reads TGTGCCAGCAGTGAAGGACAGGGATACACTGAAGCTTTCTTT.

The chain links TRBV30 to TRBJ1-1, with D possibly being TRBD1 (6 bases). The V gene's germline CDR1 is GTSNPN and CDR2 SVGIG (reference sequence). This CDR3 spans 13 amino acids. The germline V and J ends were trimmed by 5 bases and 4 bases, with 14 bases remaining between them. This CDR3 is CAWETTGLTEAFF. DNA of the CDR3: TGTGCCTGGGAAACCACAGGGCTCACTGAAGCTTTCTTT.

The rearrangement joins TRBV9 to TRBJ2-5; TRBD2 aligns across 14 bases. The CDR3 runs 15 residues. Germline CDR1 is SGDLS and CDR2 is YYNGEE. V lost 4 bases, J lost 2 bases, and 1 base stayed unmatched. CDR3 residues: CASSWTSGGQETQYF. Here the CDR3 DNA reads TGTGCCAGCAGCTGGACTAGCGGGGGGCAAGAGACCCAGTACTTC.

This clone was detected a few times. The chain recombines TRBV5-6 with TRBJ2-2; either TRBD1 or TRBD2 may fit D (5 bases each). The germline CDR1 and CDR2 sequences are SGHDT and YYEEEE. This CDR3 region has 14 residues. V lost 3 bases, J lost 3 bases, and 9 bases lay in between. DNA for the CDR3: TGTGCCAGCAGCTGGGGGACCCACACCGGGGAGCTGTTTTTT. It codes for CASSWGTHTGELFF.

This rearrangement joins TRBV9 to TRBJ2-5; D is unresolved. V lost 4 bases to trimming and J lost 4 bases, with 14 bases between them. CDR1 and CDR2 (germline): SGDLS, YYNGEE. This CDR3 is 14 amino acids long. CDR3 sequence reads: CASSPEWAVETQYF. The CDR3 DNA reads as TGTGCCAGCAGCCCCGAGTGGGCAGTAGAGACCCAGTACTTC.

This clone has just a few counts. The rearrangement uses TRBV6-5 and TRBJ1-4; weak D call: TRBD1 (5 bases). There are 14 residues in the CDR3. CDR1 and CDR2 (germline): MNHEY, SVGAGI. V dropped 5 bases and J dropped 8 bases, with 15 bases sitting between them. The CDR3 DNA sequence: TGTGCCAGCAGTGAATACAGGACGGAGGAAAAACTGTTTTTT. The encoded protein is CASSEYRTEEKLFF.

This sequence joins TRBV15 and TRBJ2-2, with D perhaps TRBD1 (5 bases). Germline CDR1 is LNHNV and CDR2 is YYDKDF (reference sequence). The CDR3 is 15 amino acids. Trimming left V 3 bases short and J 0 bases short, with 8 bases between. The CDR3 DNA follows: TGTGCCACCAGCAGGGACATCTCGAACACCGGGGAGCTGTTTTTT. This codes for CATSRDISNTGELFF.

The gene calls are TRBV7-3 and TRBJ2-1, with 11 bases matching TRBD2. The CDR3 is made up of 15 amino acids. Germline V lookup: CDR1 SGHTA, CDR2 FQGTGA. Germline trimming cut 1 base from V and 6 bases from J; bases unmatched to any gene: 2. The CDR3 region has the DNA TGTGCCAGCAGCTTAATGGGGACTAGCGGCAATGAGCAGTTCTTC. Translation gives CASSLMGTSGNEQFF. Full variable domain (outside the CDR3, taken from reference TRBV7-3 and TRBJ2-1): GAGVSQTPSNKVTEKGKYVELRCDPISGHTALYWYRQSLGQGPEFLIYFQGTGAADDSGLPNDRFFAVRPEGSVSTLKIQRTERGDSAVYLCASSLMGTSGNEQFFGPGTRLTVL.

The J gene is TRBJ2-7, the V gene TRBV4-2; tentatively, D is TRBD2 (6 bases). The germline V gene encodes CDR1 LGHNA and CDR2 YNFKEQ. The CDR3 runs to 14 residues. The ends were cut back, 0 bases at V and 5 bases at J, with 11 bases in the middle. The CDR3 loop reads CASSQERGTNEQYF. The CDR3 DNA sequence: TGTGCCAGCAGCCAAGAGCGGGGTACGAACGAGCAGTACTTC.

The chain carries TRBV6-6 and TRBJ2-7, with 7 positions matching TRBD1. CDR1 and CDR2 from the germline V gene are MNHNY and SVGAGI (reference sequence). The CDR3 runs 15 residues. The junction had 8 bases not matched to a gene; V was cut back by 4 bases and J by 2 bases. Here the CDR3 reads CASSLGGWAPYEQYF. The CDR3 bases are TGTGCCAGCAGTTTAGGGGGCTGGGCGCCCTACGAGCAGTACTTC.

This clone occurred a few times. The rearrangement joins TRBV5-4 to TRBJ2-7; D is unresolved. The CDR3 sequence is 12 residues long. Germline V CDR1 and CDR2: SGHNT, YYREEE (reference sequence). The ends were cut back, 0 bases at V and 2 bases at J, with 3 bases in the middle. The CDR3 DNA reads TGTGCCAGCAGCTTGGACACCTACGAGCAGTACTTC. Translation: CASSLDTYEQYF.

This clone was recorded only once. In nucleotides, the CDR3 is TGTGCCAGCAGTTACTTGCGACAGGGGGGGAACACTGAAGCTTTCTTT. The encoded protein is CASSYLRQGGNTEAFF. The genes are TRBV6-6 and TRBJ1-1, with 9 nucleotides matching TRBD1. After removal of 1 base from V and 1 base from J, the junction contained 4 bases not matched to a gene. The CDR3 covers 16 residues. CDR1 is MNHNY, CDR2 SVGAGI, per germline (reference sequence).

The rearrangement links TRBV7-3 to TRBJ2-1; 12 bases line up with TRBD2. V gave up 5 bases and J gave up 7 bases; unmatched junction bases: 6. Germline CDR1 is SGHTA and CDR2 is FQGTGA. This CDR3 has 15 residues. CDR3 nucleotides: TGTGCCAGCAGCCTATATGGACTAGCGGGGAATGAGCAGTTCTTC. Amino acids: CASSLYGLAGNEQFF. Variable domain in full (rest from reference TRBV7-3 and TRBJ2-1): GAGVSQTPSNKVTEKGKYVELRCDPISGHTALYWYRQSLGQGPEFLIYFQGTGAADDSGLPNDRFFAVRPEGSVSTLKIQRTERGDSAVYLCASSLYGLAGNEQFFGPGTRLTVL.

The rearrangement uses TRBV4-1 and TRBJ1-2; D gene ambiguous. Germline values: CDR1 MGHRA, CDR2 YSYEKL. Trimming removed 1 base at V and 8 bases at J, with 17 bases between. This CDR3 spans 15 amino acids. DNA of the CDR3: TGCGCCAGCAGCCAAGCCCCCCAACCTGGTGGGGGCTACACCTTC. Its translation is CASSQAPQPGGGYTF.

This chain joins TRBV10-3 and TRBJ2-1; D not certain. The length of the CDR3 is 13 residues. Germline CDR1 is ENHRY and CDR2 is SYGVKD. Trimming shortened V by 2 bases and J by 3 bases, and 5 bases separated the two germline ends. CDR3: CAISEGDYNEQFF. The DNA of the CDR3 is TGTGCCATCAGTGAGGGGGACTACAATGAGCAGTTCTTC.

V gene TRBV29-1 combines with J gene TRBJ2-5; D possibly corresponds to TRBD1 (6 bases). V lost 3 bases to trimming and J lost 11 bases, with 22 bases between them. CDR3 length equals 14 residues. CDR1 is SQVTM and CDR2 is ANQGSEA in the germline V gene. The CDR3 loop is CSVDLGAPLGEQYF. The CDR3, as DNA: TGCAGCGTTGACCTGGGGGCACCCCTAGGGGAGCAGTACTTC.

The gene calls are TRBV27 and TRBJ1-1; a weak D match, TRBD1 (5 bases). The CDR3 is 15 amino acids. V was trimmed by 2 bases and J by 0 bases, leaving 10 bases between them. Germline-derived CDR1 and CDR2 are MNHEY and SMNVEV (reference sequence). For the CDR3, the DNA is TGTGCCAGCAGTTTACATAGGGACCTGAACACTGAAGCTTTCTTT. Amino acids: CASSLHRDLNTEAFF.

This clone was counted once. The J gene is TRBJ1-4, the V gene TRBV4-1; TRBD1 is a possible D gene (5 bases). This CDR3 is 15 amino acids long. Germline V lookup: CDR1 MGHRA, CDR2 YSYEKL. The V gene lost 1 base and the J gene lost 4 bases, with 10 bases spanning the gap. The CDR3 DNA reads as TGCGCCAGCAGCCAAGGGGACGGAATTAATGAAAAACTGTTTTTT. Translated: CASSQGDGINEKLFF.

This clone is a singleton in its sample. The chain carries TRBV4-1 and TRBJ1-5; tentatively, D is TRBD1 (5 bases). V lost 0 bases, J lost 1 base, and 7 bases lay in between. CDR3 length equals 15 residues. CDR1 and CDR2 from the germline V gene are MGHRA and YSYEKL. As DNA, the CDR3 is TGCGCCAGCAGCCAAGATTCAGGGAGCAATCAGCCCCAGCATTTT. Its translation is CASSQDSGSNQPQHF.

The J gene is TRBJ2-1, the V gene TRBV6-1; D possibly matches TRBD1 or TRBD2 (5 bases each). CDR1 is MNHNS, CDR2 SASEGT, per germline. The CDR3 is made up of 13 amino acids. Trimming shortened V by 6 bases and J by 2 bases, and 8 bases separated the two germline ends. CDR3 nucleotide sequence: TGTGCCAGCAGAGAGGGGACCTACAATGAGCAGTTCTTC. This encodes CASREGTYNEQFF.

V usage is TRBV10-3 and J usage is TRBJ1-1; perhaps TRBD1 as D (5 bases). The CDR3 is made up of 15 amino acids. V shed 0 bases and J shed 2 bases, with 10 bases lying between them. The germline gives CDR1 ENHRY, CDR2 SYGVKD. The CDR3 nucleotides are TGTGCCATCAGTGAGTCGGCAGGGAGAAACACTGAAGCTTTCTTT. Translation gives CAISESAGRNTEAFF.

The chain has TRBV6-6 and TRBJ2-1, with 10 bases matching TRBD2. Germline V lookup: CDR1 MNHNY, CDR2 SVGAGI (reference sequence). The V and J ends lost 0 bases and 5 bases, in that order; junction bases with no gene match: 1. CDR3 size: 15 residues. CDR3 region: CASSYSGLADNEQFF. CDR3 sequence (DNA): TGTGCCAGCAGTTACTCTGGACTAGCGGACAATGAGCAGTTCTTC.

This chain links TRBV6-1 with TRBJ2-7, with D unresolved. The CDR3 has 13 residues. V was cut by 5 bases and J by 2 bases, with 10 bases left in between. In germline, CDR1 is MNHNS, CDR2 SASEGT. CDR3 sequence: CASSSIAAYEQYF. CDR3 nucleotide sequence: TGTGCCAGCAGTTCCATAGCTGCCTACGAGCAGTACTTC.